Listed below are T cell receptor beta chains from one sample, sequenced in a study of T cell repertoires in cytomegalovirus infection. TCRdb re-derived calls from the reads in MiXCR, one entry per CDR3 protein. The sample lists approximately 76,000 distinct CDR3 sequences, 20% to 30% occurring once. What these receptors recognize is not known. Sequenced material: CD8+ T cells from cultured PBMCs, taken from culture after CMV antigen stimulation. These TCRs come from a human donor in good health (CMV status not recorded). Some clones in this sample may be carry-over from other donors' samples. Both conserved end residues are part of each CDR3. D genes are given only for firm matches. Clone size appears in some rows only: once, few, many, or a class for an expanded clone.

len	v_gene	d_gene	abundance	j_gene	CDR3nt	CDR3aa
18	TRBV15	TRBD1	many	TRBJ1-6	TGTGCCACCAGCAGAGATACCAATACCGGGACAGGGGTTTCACCCCTCCACTTT	CATSRDTNTGTGVSPLHF
15	TRBV12-3/TRBV12-4	TRBD2	-	TRBJ2-7	TGTGCCAGCAGTTCCGGACTAGCGGGAGTTGACGAGCAGTACTTC	CASSSGLAGVDEQYF
15	TRBV27	TRBD1	-	TRBJ1-2	TGTGCCAGCAGTTTGGGCGGGGACAGACCTGATGGCTACACCTTC	CASSLGGDRPDGYTF
15	TRBV27	TRBD2	few	TRBJ2-1	TGTGCCAGCAGTTTAACCGGGACTAAACACAATGAGCAGTTCTTC	CASSLTGTKHNEQFF
15	TRBV27	-	few	TRBJ1-1	TGTGCCAGCAGCATCACAGCGGGTACTGCCACTGAAGCTTTCTTT	CASSITAGTATEAFF
15	TRBV7-9	-	-	TRBJ2-7	TGTGCCAGCAGCCCCTCCCTCCGCCCAACCTACGAGCAGTACTTC	CASSPSLRPTYEQYF
15	TRBV7-8	TRBD1	many	TRBJ2-3	TGTGCCAGCAGCCCGACAGGGGGTTGGACAGATACGCAGTATTTT	CASSPTGGWTDTQYF
15	TRBV30	TRBD2	-	TRBJ2-7	TGTGCCTGGAGTGTAGGGCGGGAGGGCCGGTACGAGCAGTACTTC	CAWSVGREGRYEQYF
16	TRBV7-2	TRBD1	many	TRBJ2-7	TGTGCCAGCAGCTTCGCCGGGACAGGGAGCTCCTACGAGCAGTACTTC	CASSFAGTGSSYEQYF
12	TRBV2	-	-	TRBJ1-1	TGTGCCAGCAGGGAGGTCGGGACTGAAGCTTTCTTT	CASREVGTEAFF
16	TRBV19	TRBD1	-	TRBJ2-7	TGTGCCAGTAGTATTGGCCTCAGGGGGCGGGCGGGTGAGCAGTACTTC	CASSIGLRGRAGEQYF
13	TRBV27	-	many	TRBJ2-1	TGTGCCAGCAGTTTGTTAGGGGGCAATGAGCAGTTCTTC	CASSLLGGNEQFF
11	TRBV6-6	-	few	TRBJ1-1	TGTGCCAGCCGAGTCGGCGCTGAAGCTTTCTTT	CASRVGAEAFF
14	TRBV30	-	few	TRBJ1-5	TGTGCCTGGAGTGTCGGGGGGGAGAATCAGCCCCAGCATTTT	CAWSVGGENQPQHF
12	TRBV5-6	-	-	TRBJ2-1	TGTGCCAGCAGCCCTACCTACAATGAGCAGTTCTTC	CASSPTYNEQFF
13	TRBV2	-	-	TRBJ2-1	TGTGCCAGCAGTGGAGACGGCGACAATGAGCAGTTCTTC	CASSGDGDNEQFF
15	TRBV4-3	TRBD1	few	TRBJ1-5	TGCGCCAGCAGCCAAGACACAGGGGGCATCCAGCCCCAGCATTTT	CASSQDTGGIQPQHF
14	TRBV3-1	TRBD2	few	TRBJ2-7	TGTGCCAGCAGCCCGGGACTAGCGGTTGGCGAGCAGTACTTC	CASSPGLAVGEQYF
12	TRBV6-1	-	few	TRBJ2-7	TGTGCCGCCAGAGGGTCCTCCTACGAGCAGTACTTC	CAARGSSYEQYF
18	TRBV5-6	-	-	TRBJ2-5	TGTGCCAGCAGCTCCATGGAATCGCGAGGAGTTACTCATGAGACCCAGTACTTC	CASSSMESRGVTHETQYF
18	TRBV7-6	TRBD2	few	TRBJ2-3	TGTGCCAGCAGCTTATTTACTAGCGGGAGTTGGGACACAGATACGCAGTATTTT	CASSLFTSGSWDTDTQYF
17	TRBV6-6	-	-	TRBJ1-1	TGTGCCAGCAGTTACTCCCCCGGGGGCCGATCGAACACTGAAGCTTTCTTT	CASSYSPGGRSNTEAFF
10	TRBV20-1	-	few	TRBJ2-1	TGCAGTCCACTTATGGATGAGCAGTTCTTC	CSPLMDEQFF
17	TRBV4-3	TRBD2	few	TRBJ2-7	TGCGCCAGCAGCCAAGAACTAGCGGGAGGGTACTCCTACGAGCAGTACTTC	CASSQELAGGYSYEQYF
20	TRBV7-9	-	many	TRBJ2-4	TGTGCCAGCAGCTCCACACAGAACACCAGGACAGCTCTCCTGGGGAACATTCAGTACTTC	CASSSTQNTRTALLGNIQYF
15	TRBV7-2	TRBD2	many	TRBJ2-7	TGTGCCAGCAGCTCCTCGGGACTAGGACCTCCGGAGCAGTACTTC	CASSSSGLGPPEQYF
14	TRBV7-3	-	-	TRBJ2-7	TGTGCCAGCAGTCCCTCGGGGGGCACGGGAGAGCAGTACTTC	CASSPSGGTGEQYF
13	TRBV9	-	few	TRBJ2-7	TGTGCCAGCAGCGCAACTATTGCCCGGGAGCAGTACTTC	CASSATIAREQYF
21	TRBV7-9	-	few	TRBJ1-1	TGTGCCAGCAGCTTAGGAGTCCTCGGGCGGCAGGGAGAAACCAGGAACACTGAAGCTTTCTTT	CASSLGVLGRQGETRNTEAFF